The 23 T cell receptor beta chains below come from one sample, sequenced in a study of blood T cell repertoires in COVID-19 (dated by TCRdb to 2020 to 2022). To prepare the library, the immunoSEQ multiplex PCR assay was applied. Drawn from immuneACCESS, this table holds only the in-frame rearrangements with V and J called that TCRdb kept. Clones are partly lost; checked studies trace under half to an unresolved V gene and leave the rest unexplained. The sample data list roughly 250,000 clones, and about 91% of these were observed just once. Roughly 1.2% of the sample comes from the top ten. Material: PBMCs or T cells enriched from blood (not recorded which). The receptors here all came from a woman aged 40 to 50 with acute COVID-19.

The sample holds one count of this clone. The chain links TRBV18 to TRBJ1-6; 7 positions agree with TRBD1. Germline CDR1 and CDR2: KGHSH and LQKENI. This CDR3 spans 13 amino acids. J gave up 4 bases and V 8 bases, and 2 bases lay outside the gene matches. CDR3 region: CASQGQYNSPLHF. Here the CDR3 DNA reads TGTGCCAGCCAGGGACAGTATAATTCACCCCTCCACTTT. Together with reference TRBV18 and TRBJ1-6, the CDR3 gives the full variable domain: NAGVMQNPRHLVRRRGQEARLRCSPMKGHSHVYWYRQLPEEGLKFMVYLQKENIIDESGMPKERFSAEFPKEGPSILRIQQVVRGDSAAYFCASQGQYNSPLHFGNGTRLTVT.

V is TRBV4-3 and J is TRBJ1-1; 8 bases agree with TRBD1. The germline V gene encodes CDR1 LGHNA and CDR2 YSLEER. J lost 4 bases, V lost 3 bases, and 4 bases had no gene match. The length of the CDR3 is 14 residues. This CDR3 reads CASSHRGRGTEAFF. The DNA of the CDR3 is TGCGCCAGCAGCCACAGGGGGCGCGGCACTGAAGCTTTCTTT.

V usage is TRBV11-2 and J usage is TRBJ2-1, with 10 bases lining up with TRBD1. Germline V lookup: CDR1 SGHAT, CDR2 FQNNGV. V shed 5 bases and J 7 bases; nucleotides not matched to a gene: 14. The CDR3 consists of 17 residues. For the CDR3, the DNA is TGTGCCAGCAGCGGGGGGACAGGGGCTTTGTTCCGTAATGAGCAGTTCTTC. Residues: CASSGGTGALFRNEQFF.

This chain connects TRBV19 to TRBJ1-5; 12 bases are a match to TRBD1. CDR3 length equals 15 residues. The germline gives CDR1 LNHDA, CDR2 SQIVND (reference sequence). V shed 6 bases and J 6 bases; nucleotides not matched to a gene: 6. The CDR3 is CASSLGQGAVQPQHF. The CDR3 DNA is TGTGCCAGTAGCCTGGGACAGGGGGCGGTTCAGCCCCAGCATTTT. Together with reference TRBV19 and TRBJ1-5, the CDR3 gives the full variable domain: DGGITQSPKYLFRKEGQNVTLSCEQNLNHDAMYWYRQDPGQGLRLIYYSQIVNDFQKGDIAEGYSVSREKKESFPLTVTSAQKNPTAFYLCASSLGQGAVQPQHFGDGTRLSIL.

This clone was detected only a few times. The chain has TRBV6-1 and TRBJ2-7, with no clear D. The V end lost 3 bases, the J end lost 3 bases, and 3 bases lay between the germline ends. This CDR3 comprises 11 residues. CDR1 and CDR2 from the germline V gene are MNHNS and SASEGT. CDR3 nucleotides: TGTGCCAGCAGTGAGTACTACGAGCAGTACTTC. Translated: CASSEYYEQYF.

V gene TRBV5-1 combines with J gene TRBJ2-5; possible D gene TRBD1, 8 bases. The germline V gene has CDR1 SGHRS and CDR2 YFSETQ. CDR3 length: 16 residues. V dropped 0 bases and J dropped 2 bases, with 14 bases sitting between them. In nucleotides, the CDR3 is TGCGCCAGCAGCTTGGTTACAGGGGGAGGGCAAGAGACCCAGTACTTC. Translated, it gives CASSLVTGGGQETQYF.

The gene calls are TRBV7-2 and TRBJ1-2, with D uncertain. CDR1 is SGHTA and CDR2 is FQGNSA in the germline V gene. The CDR3 sequence is 14 residues long. Trimming took 0 bases from V and 8 from J, leaving 13 bases between them. CDR3 loop: CASSLARASGGYTF. CDR3 sequence (DNA): TGTGCCAGCAGCTTAGCGCGGGCCTCTGGAGGCTACACCTTC.

A single count supports this clone. The chain recombines TRBV11-3 with TRBJ2-1; 8 nucleotides align to TRBD1. Trimming cost V 5 bases and J 6 bases; bases outside gene matches: 9. The CDR3 runs 15 residues. CDR1 SGHNT and CDR2 YENEEA come from the germline V gene. The CDR3 loop is CASSIDSGGGNEQFF. CDR3 DNA sequence: TGTGCCAGCAGCATCGACTCAGGGGGCGGCAATGAGCAGTTCTTC.

In nucleotides, the CDR3 is TGTGCCAGCAGCCAACAGGGTGGATACGAGCAGTACTTC. Protein sequence: CASSQQGGYEQYF. The V and J genes are TRBV14 and TRBJ2-7; D perhaps matches TRBD1 (5 bases). The germline V gene has CDR1 SGHDN and CDR2 FVKESK. This CDR3 has 13 amino acids. V lost 2 bases and J 4 bases, leaving 9 bases between the germline ends.

The V gene is TRBV4-3, the J gene TRBJ1-6; TRBD1 agrees at 7 bases. After removal of 1 base from V and 9 bases from J, the junction contained 6 bases not matched to a gene. The CDR3 has 15 residues. Looked up from germline, CDR1 is LGHNA and CDR2 is YSLEER. The CDR3: CASSQAVRGTSPLHF. CDR3 bases: TGCGCCAGCAGCCAAGCGGTCAGGGGGACTTCACCCCTCCACTTT.

V and J are TRBV19 and TRBJ1-5; D is ambiguous. Per germline, CDR1 LNHDA and CDR2 SQIVND (reference sequence). The CDR3 is 14 residues long. Deletions cut 6 bases from V and 1 base from J, with 10 bases between. The CDR3 loop reads CASRLSRSNQPQHF. CDR3 coding DNA: TGTGCCAGTAGACTTTCGCGGAGCAATCAGCCCCAGCATTTT.

The chain carries TRBV6-5 and TRBJ1-5; weak D call: TRBD1 (5 bases). This CDR3 has 13 residues. V was cut by 6 bases and J by 4 bases, with 10 bases left in between. Per germline, CDR1 MNHEY and CDR2 SVGAGI. CDR3 in amino acids: CASSIQGNQPQHF. The CDR3 DNA follows: TGTGCCAGCAGCATTCAGGGTAATCAGCCCCAGCATTTT.

This rearrangement joins TRBV7-2 to TRBJ2-3; 8 nucleotides align to TRBD2. The CDR3 spans 14 residues. V gave up 8 bases and J gave up 5 bases; unmatched junction bases: 9. Germline CDR1 SGHTA, CDR2 FQGNSA. In nucleotides, the CDR3 is TGTGCCAGCGGGGGGGTAGCGGGATTAGATACGCAGTATTTT. This translates into CASGGVAGLDTQYF. The entire variable domain, with the rest obtained from reference TRBV7-2 and TRBJ2-3, is as follows: GAGVSQSPSNKVTEKGKDVELRCDPISGHTALYWYRQSLGQGLEFLIYFQGNSAPDKSGLPSDRFSAERTGGSVSTLTIQRTQQEDSAVYLCASGGVAGLDTQYFGPGTRLTVL.

This chain uses TRBV5-1 with TRBJ1-2, with D perhaps matching TRBD1 (6 bases). Trimming removed 0 bases at V and 4 bases at J, with 13 bases between. Germline V lookup: CDR1 SGHRS, CDR2 YFSETQ. The CDR3 consists of 15 residues. The CDR3 protein is CASSLAPGETYGYTF. The CDR3 nucleotides read TGCGCCAGCAGCTTGGCCCCAGGGGAGACCTATGGCTACACCTTC.

The chain recombines TRBV10-3 with TRBJ2-1; 7 bases align to TRBD2. V dropped 11 bases and J dropped 1; count of bases not matched to a gene: 8. CDR1 and CDR2 (germline): ENHRY, SYGVKD. This CDR3 region has 14 residues. In DNA form, the CDR3 reads TGTGCCTACACTAGCGATCCATCCTACAATGAGCAGTTCTTC. Encoded protein: CAYTSDPSYNEQFF.

The J gene is TRBJ2-2, the V gene TRBV28; TRBD2 matches 9 bases. The CDR3 extends over 12 amino acids. Germline V CDR1 and CDR2: MDHEN, SYDVKM. The CDR3 protein is CATSGNTGELFF. CDR3 sequence (DNA): TGTGCGACTAGCGGGAACACCGGGGAGCTGTTTTTT.

Here the CDR3 reads CASSLGSGEKLFF. CDR3 nucleotide sequence: TGCGCCAGCAGCTTGGGTTCAGGGGAAAAACTGTTTTTT. The chain couples TRBV5-1 to TRBJ1-4; possibly TRBD1 for D (5 bases). Germline V gene data show CDR1 as SGHRS and CDR2 as YFSETQ. CDR3 length equals 13 residues. V lost 0 bases and J lost 8, with 8 bases in between. The variable domain in full, completed from reference TRBV5-1 and TRBJ1-4, reads KAGVTQTPRYLIKTRGQQVTLSCSPISGHRSVSWYQQTPGQGLQFLFEYFSETQRNKGNFPGRFSGRQFSNSRSEMNVSTLELGDSALYLCASSLGSGEKLFFGSGTQLSVL.

V usage is TRBV2 and J usage is TRBJ2-1, with 15 bases that match TRBD2. J gave up 8 bases and V 7 bases, and 6 bases lay outside the gene matches. Germline V gene lookup returns CDR1 SNHLY and CDR2 FYNNEI. There are 15 residues in the CDR3. The CDR3 DNA reads TGTGCCAGCATCGGGACTAGCGGGAGGCTCGATGAGCAGTTCTTC. Protein product: CASIGTSGRLDEQFF.

The gene calls are TRBV7-8 and TRBJ1-5; tentative D call: TRBD1 (6 bases). Germline values: CDR1 SGHVS, CDR2 FQNEAQ. This CDR3 is 14 amino acids long. Trimming took 5 bases from V and 4 from J, leaving 12 bases between them. The CDR3 region is CASSLQGINQPQHF. For the CDR3, the DNA is TGTGCCAGCAGCCTTCAGGGGATTAATCAGCCCCAGCATTTT.

This sequence joins TRBV21-1 and TRBJ2-2; the D call in the table, TRBD1, was not verified against the DNA. TRBV21-1 is annotated as a pseudogene. The CDR3 contains 15 residues. The CDR3 reads CASSKVRKGPGELFF. CDR3 nucleotides: TGTGCCAGCAGCAAAGTACGCAAGGGGCCCGGGGAGCTGTTTTTT.

V is TRBV30 and J is TRBJ2-3; 9 bases match TRBD2. The CDR3 contains 14 residues. After removal of 3 bases from V and 8 bases from J, the junction contained 9 bases not matched to a gene. Germline V gene data show CDR1 as GTSNPN and CDR2 as SVGIG (reference sequence). CDR3 protein: CAWRVAGVVSTQYF. As DNA, the CDR3 is TGTGCCTGGAGAGTAGCGGGAGTCGTTTCTACGCAGTATTTT.

Comment on this clone: Distinct nucleotide sequences in the sample also encode this CDR3. V is TRBV18 and J is TRBJ1-5, with 9 bases matching TRBD1. From germline, CDR1 is KGHSH and CDR2 LQKENI. CDR3 length: 15 residues. The V gene end was trimmed by 3 bases and the J gene end by 1 base; junction bases not matched to a gene: 1. This CDR3 is CASSPGTGSNQPQHF. The CDR3 DNA sequence: TGTGCCAGCTCACCTGGGACAGGGAGCAATCAGCCCCAGCATTTT.

The chain joins TRBV19 to TRBJ2-3, with TRBD1 as a possible D gene (6 bases). Per germline, CDR1 LNHDA and CDR2 SQIVND (reference sequence). CDR3 size: 15 residues. The V and J ends lost 7 bases and 4 bases respectively, with 18 bases between them. The CDR3 region is CASTQGPPAPDTQYF. In DNA, the CDR3 is TGTGCCAGTACCCAGGGGCCGCCGGCACCAGATACGCAGTATTTT.